This T cell receptor beta chain was identified during a study of early T cells in non-severe SARS-CoV-2 infection. Overall study: RNA in bulk from unsorted whole blood was sequenced, and chains were unpaired.

Each CDR3 protein gets one entry after TCRdb re-called the 5' RACE reads with MiXCR. Of just over 95,000 distinct CDR3 sequences listed, 9.5% to 11% are singletons. V dropped 2 bases and J dropped 0 bases, with 11 bases sitting between them. This CDR3 comprises 15 residues. Per the germline V gene, CDR1 is SGHVS and CDR2 is FQNEAQ. This clonotype was seen at least ten times. This rearrangement joins TRBV7-8 to TRBJ2-7, with D tentatively TRBD2 (5 bases). The sequence came from an adult who was a healthcare worker with PCR-confirmed SARS-CoV-2 infection or an uninfected control (not recorded which). The sample in question was whole blood, obtained at baseline. CDR3 region: CASSLLVRDSYEQYF. In DNA form, the CDR3 reads TGTGCCAGCAGCTTATTAGTGAGGGACTCCTACGAGCAGTACTTC.